The clone carrying this T cell receptor beta chain was found a few times. The PBMCs studied were ones that came from about 10 ml fresh peripheral blood. Amplified regions were TCR beta CDR3 sequences from RNA transcripts. The study used the HTBI primer set for a first-round RT-PCR of the TCR CDR3. TCRdb used MiXCR to reprocess the multiplex PCR reads, holding one entry per CDR3 protein. Among 300,000 to 400,000 distinct CDR3 sequences listed, approximately 15% were seen once. This record comes from a study of T cells in Graves' hyperthyroidism and ophthalmopathy. The germline V gene encodes CDR1 MDHEN and CDR2 SYDVKM. Trimming cost V 11 bases and J 3 bases; bases outside gene matches: 12. CDR3 length: 14 residues.

This TCR derives from a young woman with Graves' hyperthyroidism. V gene TRBV28 combines with J gene TRBJ2-5; 7 bases map to TRBD2. Sequenced input: blood. The DNA for the CDR3 is TGTGCCGCAGGGTGGGATGGGGGGGAAGAGACCCAGTACTTC. As protein: CAAGWDGGEETQYF.